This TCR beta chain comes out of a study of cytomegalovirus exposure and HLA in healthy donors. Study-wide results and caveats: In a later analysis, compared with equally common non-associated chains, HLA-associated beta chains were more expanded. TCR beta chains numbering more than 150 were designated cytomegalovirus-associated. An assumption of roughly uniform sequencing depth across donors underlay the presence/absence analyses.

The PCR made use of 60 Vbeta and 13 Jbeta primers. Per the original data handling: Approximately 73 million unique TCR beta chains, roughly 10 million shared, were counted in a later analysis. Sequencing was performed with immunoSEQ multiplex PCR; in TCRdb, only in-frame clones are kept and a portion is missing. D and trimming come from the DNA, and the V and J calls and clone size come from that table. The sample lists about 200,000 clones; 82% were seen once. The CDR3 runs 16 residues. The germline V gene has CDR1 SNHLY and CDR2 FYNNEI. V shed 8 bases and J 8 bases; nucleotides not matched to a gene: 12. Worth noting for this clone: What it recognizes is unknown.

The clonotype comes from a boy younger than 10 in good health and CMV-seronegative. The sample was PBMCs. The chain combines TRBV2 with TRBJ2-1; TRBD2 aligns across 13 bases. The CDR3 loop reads CASGDTGTSGVYEQFF. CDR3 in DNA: TGTGCCAGCGGAGACACCGGGACTAGCGGGGTCTATGAGCAGTTCTTC.